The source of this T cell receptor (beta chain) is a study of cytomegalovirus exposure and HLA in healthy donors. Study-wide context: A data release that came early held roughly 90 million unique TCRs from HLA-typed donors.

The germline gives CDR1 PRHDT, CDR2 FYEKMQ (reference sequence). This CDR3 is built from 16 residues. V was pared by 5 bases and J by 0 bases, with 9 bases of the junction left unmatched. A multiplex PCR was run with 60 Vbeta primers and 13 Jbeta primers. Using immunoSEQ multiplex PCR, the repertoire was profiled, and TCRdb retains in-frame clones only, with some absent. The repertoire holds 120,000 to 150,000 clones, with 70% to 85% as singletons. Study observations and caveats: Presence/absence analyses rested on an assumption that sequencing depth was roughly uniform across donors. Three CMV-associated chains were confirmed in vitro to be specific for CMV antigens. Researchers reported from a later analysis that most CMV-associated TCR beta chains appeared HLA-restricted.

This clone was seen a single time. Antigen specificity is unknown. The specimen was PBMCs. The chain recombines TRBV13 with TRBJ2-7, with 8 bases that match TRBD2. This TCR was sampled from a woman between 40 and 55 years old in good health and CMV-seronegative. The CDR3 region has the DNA TGTGCCAGCAGCCAGCGGGGGTGGGAGGCCTCCTACGAGCAGTACTTC. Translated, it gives CASSQRGWEASYEQYF.